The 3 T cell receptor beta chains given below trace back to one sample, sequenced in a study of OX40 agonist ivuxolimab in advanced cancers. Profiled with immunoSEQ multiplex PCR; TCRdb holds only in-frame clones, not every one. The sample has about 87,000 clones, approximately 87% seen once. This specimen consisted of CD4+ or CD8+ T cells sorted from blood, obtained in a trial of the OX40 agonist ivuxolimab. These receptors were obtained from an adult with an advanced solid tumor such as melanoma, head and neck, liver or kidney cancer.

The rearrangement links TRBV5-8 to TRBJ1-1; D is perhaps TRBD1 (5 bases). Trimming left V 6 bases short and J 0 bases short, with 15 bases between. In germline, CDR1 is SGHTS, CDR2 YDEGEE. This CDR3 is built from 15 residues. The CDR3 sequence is CASNARQPLNTEAFF. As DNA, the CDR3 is TGTGCCAGCAACGCACGACAGCCATTGAACACTGAAGCTTTCTTT. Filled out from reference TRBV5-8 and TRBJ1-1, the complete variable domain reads EAGVTQSPTHLIKTRGQQATLRCSPISGHTSVYWYQQALGLGLQFLLWYDEGEERNRGNFPPRFSGRQFPNYSSELNVNALELEDSALYLCASNARQPLNTEAFFGQGTRLTVV.

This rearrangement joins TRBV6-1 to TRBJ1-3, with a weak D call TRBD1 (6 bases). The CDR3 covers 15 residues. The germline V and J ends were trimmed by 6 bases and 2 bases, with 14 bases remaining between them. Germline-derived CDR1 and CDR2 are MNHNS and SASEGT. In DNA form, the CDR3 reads TGTGCCAGCAGGGATCACAGGGCAGCTGGAAACACCATATATTTT. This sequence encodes CASRDHRAAGNTIYF.

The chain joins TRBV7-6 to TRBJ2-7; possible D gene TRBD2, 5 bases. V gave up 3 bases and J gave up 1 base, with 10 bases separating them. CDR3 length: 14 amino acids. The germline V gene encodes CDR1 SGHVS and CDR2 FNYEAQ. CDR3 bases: TGTGCCAGCAGCTTGATCGGGAAATCCTACGAGCAGTACTTC. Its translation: CASSLIGKSYEQYF.